Shown below are 15 T cell receptor beta chains from a single sample sequenced in a study of control samples from healthy donors and cancer patients. TCRdb keeps only in-frame clones here, not all; method: immunoSEQ multiplex PCR. This sample has around 180,000 clones, with 88% found just once. Sequenced: blood. The receptors here all came from a woman aged 30 to 39 in good health.

This clone appeared once. The gene calls are TRBV4-1 and TRBJ2-5; D gene uncertain. Deletions cut 4 bases from V and 1 base from J, with 13 bases between. The CDR3 contains 15 residues. In germline, CDR1 is MGHRA, CDR2 YSYEKL. The CDR3 region has the DNA TGCGCCAGCAGCCGGCTTTATGGGTCCCAAGAGACCCAGTACTTC. It is translated as CASSRLYGSQETQYF.

This chain connects TRBV28 to TRBJ1-3, with no clear D. CDR1 is MDHEN and CDR2 is SYDVKM in the germline V gene. Deletions cut 6 bases from V and 0 bases from J, with 9 bases between. This CDR3 contains 14 residues. CDR3: CASREVLSGNTIYF. The CDR3 DNA sequence: TGTGCCAGCAGAGAAGTACTCTCTGGAAACACCATATATTTT. Together with reference TRBV28 and TRBJ1-3, the CDR3 gives the full variable domain: DVKVTQSSRYLVKRTGEKVFLECVQDMDHENMFWYRQDPGLGLRLIYFSYDVKMKEKGDIPEGYSVSREKKERFSLILESASTNQTSMYLCASREVLSGNTIYFGEGSWLTVV.

The chain carries TRBV28 and TRBJ1-5; D ambiguous. Trimming removed 4 bases at V and 5 bases at J, with 6 bases between. This CDR3 region has 12 residues. In germline, CDR1 is MDHEN, CDR2 SYDVKM. DNA of the CDR3: TGTGCCAGCAGTTCGGCGGATCAGCCCCAGCATTTT. It specifies CASSSADQPQHF.

This clone was recorded a few times. This chain links TRBV7-9 with TRBJ2-7, with 7 bases aligning to TRBD1. The CDR3 is 17 amino acids. After removal of 5 bases from V and 1 base from J, the junction contained 14 bases not matched to a gene. CDR1 is SEHNR, CDR2 FQNEAQ, per germline (reference sequence). This chain's CDR3 is CASSPGQMGRESYEQYF. In DNA, the CDR3 is TGTGCCAGCAGCCCGGGACAGATGGGCCGAGAGTCCTACGAGCAGTACTTC.

The chain recombines TRBV7-2 with TRBJ2-7; D gene ambiguous. V lost 5 bases, J lost 4 bases, and 9 bases lay in between. The germline gives CDR1 SGHTA, CDR2 FQGNSA. CDR3 size: 12 residues. The CDR3 protein is CASSVMSYEQYF. The CDR3 coding sequence is TGTGCCAGCAGCGTAATGTCTTACGAGCAGTACTTC.

This clone was seen just once. The V call is TRBV7-9, the J call TRBJ2-2; D ambiguous. This CDR3 has 15 amino acids. The V and J ends lost 4 bases and 7 bases respectively, with 16 bases between them. Germline V gene sequence: CDR1 SEHNR, CDR2 FQNEAQ (reference sequence). CDR3 region: CASSSRKAPGGELFF. CDR3 DNA sequence: TGTGCCAGCAGCTCTCGGAAAGCGCCCGGCGGGGAGCTGTTTTTT. The whole variable domain, filled in from reference TRBV7-9 and TRBJ2-2, reads DTGVSQNPRHKITKRGQNVTFRCDPISEHNRLYWYRQTLGQGPEFLTYFQNEAQLEKSRLLSDRFSAERPKGSFSTLEIQRTEQGDSAMYLCASSSRKAPGGELFFGEGSRLTVL.

The J gene is TRBJ1-2, the V gene TRBV2; 11 bases map to TRBD1. The germline gives CDR1 SNHLY, CDR2 FYNNEI. The CDR3 extends over 19 amino acids. Germline trimming cut 5 bases from V and 2 bases from J; bases unmatched to any gene: 16. The CDR3 sequence is CASSQYQSGQGVPNYGYTF. CDR3 in DNA: TGTGCCAGCAGTCAGTACCAGTCGGGACAGGGGGTACCGAACTATGGCTACACCTTC.

V usage is TRBV9 and J usage is TRBJ2-5, with 8 bases identical to TRBD2. V gave up 0 bases and J gave up 1 base; unmatched junction bases: 5. The CDR3 sequence is 16 residues long. Germline V gene lookup returns CDR1 SGDLS and CDR2 YYNGEE. In nucleotides, the CDR3 is TGTGCCAGCAGCGTAGGGTTCGGGGGGGGCCAAGAGACCCAGTACTTC. It codes for CASSVGFGGGQETQYF.

This clone is a singleton in its sample. V is TRBV7-8 and J is TRBJ2-7; D is possibly TRBD1 or TRBD2 (5 bases each). Trimming took 5 bases from V and 2 from J, leaving 22 bases between them. Germline values: CDR1 SGHVS, CDR2 FQNEAQ. The CDR3 spans 17 residues. The CDR3 loop is CASSQTGPLLRAYEQYF. The CDR3, as DNA: TGTGCCAGCAGCCAAACGGGACCGCTGCTCAGGGCCTACGAGCAGTACTTC. Combining the CDR3 with reference TRBV7-8 and TRBJ2-7 gives the whole variable domain GAGVSQSPRYKVAKRGQDVALRCDPISGHVSLFWYQQALGQGPEFLTYFQNEAQLDKSGLPSDRFFAERPEGSVSTLKIQRTQQEDSAVYLCASSQTGPLLRAYEQYFGPGTRLTVT.

The gene calls are TRBV7-2 and TRBJ2-7; TRBD1 is a possible D gene (6 bases). Per the germline V gene, CDR1 is SGHTA and CDR2 is FQGNSA. The CDR3 is 15 residues long. V was trimmed by 1 base and J by 0 bases, leaving 10 bases between them. CDR3 in DNA: TGTGCCAGCAGCTTAGGACAGGCGTACTCCTACGAGCAGTACTTC. It is translated as CASSLGQAYSYEQYF.

The CDR3 loop reads CASLLGGNQPQHF. The CDR3, as DNA: TGTGCCAGCCTTCTGGGGGGCAATCAGCCCCAGCATTTT. The rearrangement links TRBV28 to TRBJ1-5; D may be TRBD1 (5 bases). Per the germline V gene, CDR1 is MDHEN and CDR2 is SYDVKM. V gave up 8 bases and J gave up 2 bases, with 10 bases separating them. This CDR3 is 13 amino acids long.

This rearrangement joins TRBV23-1 to TRBJ2-7; D possibly corresponds to TRBD1 (6 bases). TRBV23-1 carries the ORF label, with uncertain function. The CDR3 length is 15 residues. Trimming removed 9 bases from V and 3 bases from J, with 21 bases in between. In nucleotides, the CDR3 is TGCGCCAGAACACCAGGGGACACGACGAACTACGAGCAGTACGTC. Translating it yields CARTPGDTTNYEQYV.

The CDR3 nucleotides are TGTGCCTGGAGCCCCGGGGCCAGTGAAGCTTTCTTT. Encoded protein: CAWSPGASEAFF. V is TRBV30 and J is TRBJ1-1, with D possibly TRBD1 on 5 matching bases. The germline V gene has CDR1 GTSNPN and CDR2 SVGIG (reference sequence). This CDR3 is 12 amino acids long. Trimming cost V 3 bases and J 7 bases, with 12 bases left between them.

Details on this clone: A read error may account for a junction end that differs from germline. This chain links TRBV6-5 with TRBJ1-6; 8 bases are a match to TRBD1. CDR1 is MNHEY and CDR2 is SVGAGI in the germline V gene. CDR3 length: 14 amino acids. DNA for the CDR3: TGTACCAGCAGCAACAGGGGGGGAGGTTCACCCCTCCACTTT. Its protein is CTSSNRGGGSPLHF.

This clone was counted once. The chain couples TRBV29-1 to TRBJ2-3; 8 bases align to TRBD2. The V gene end was trimmed by 7 bases and the J gene end by 0 bases; junction bases not matched to a gene: 6. Per the germline V gene, CDR1 is SQVTM and CDR2 is ANQGSEA. CDR3 length: 14 amino acids. CDR3 sequence reads: CSAKAGVSTDTQYF. The CDR3 region has the DNA TGCAGCGCAAAAGCGGGGGTGAGCACAGATACGCAGTATTTT.